The rows below give T cell receptor beta chains drawn from one sample of a study of glioma-infiltrating T cells. One entry per CDR3 protein results from TCRdb running MiXCR on the multiplex PCR reads. The sample yields roughly 200,000 distinct CDR3 sequences, 32% seen once. Source material: glioma tissue, nonneoplastic brain tissue, or PBMCs (not recorded which). The receptors were sampled from a human donor with low-grade glioma or glioblastoma, undergoing nonglioma brain surgery, or in good health (not recorded which). Both conserved end residues are part of each CDR3. D genes are given only for firm matches. Size values are once, few and many counts, or a class for expanded clones, and some rows have none.

TRBJ2-1 few TRBD2 TRBV7-9 TGTGCCAGTATAGCGGGCAACTCCTACAATGAGCAGTTCTTC CASIAGNSYNEQFF
TRBJ2-1 many TRBD2 TRBV18 TGTGCCAGCTCACAGGGACTAGCGGTTACCTCCTACAATGAGCAGTTCTTC CASSQGLAVTSYNEQFF
TRBJ2-1 - TRBD2 TRBV10-3 TGTGCCATCAGTCTAGCGGGGCGCAGGAATGAGCAGTTCTTC CAISLAGRRNEQFF
TRBJ2-1 many TRBD2 TRBV7-2 TGTGCCAGCAGCTTAGTTAGCGGGAGCTCCTACAATGAGCAGTTCTTC CASSLVSGSSYNEQFF
TRBJ2-1 many TRBD2 TRBV18 TGTGCCAGCTCACCAAAGACTAGCGGGAGCGATGAGCAGTTCTTC CASSPKTSGSDEQFF
TRBJ2-5 many TRBD2 TRBV12-3/TRBV12-4 TGTGCCAGCAGTTTAGCGGGACTAGCGGGTTCCCAAGAGACCCAGTACTTC CASSLAGLAGSQETQYF
TRBJ2-7 - - TRBV14 TGTGCCAGCAGCCAAGATAGGCGGGTGGAGTACTTC CASSQDRRVEYF
TRBJ1-1 many - TRBV5-1 TGCGCCAGCAGCTTGGAGGGCAATGAAGCTTTCTTT CASSLEGNEAFF
TRBJ1-1 many - TRBV20-1 TGCAGTGCTAGTCCTCAGACGAACACTGAAGCTTTCTTT CSASPQTNTEAFF
TRBJ2-2 - - TRBV5-1 TGCGCCAGCAGTCTGGCTTACACCGGGGAGCTGTTTTTT CASSLAYTGELFF
TRBJ1-5 many - TRBV28 TGTGCCAGCAGTTTATCGGGACTTCTGTATCAGCCCCAGCATTTT CASSLSGLLYQPQHF
TRBJ2-1 many - TRBV4-2 TGTGCCAGCAGCGGCGCGGCTCGTTCGAATGAGCAGTTCTTC CASSGAARSNEQFF
TRBJ2-2 many TRBD2 TRBV7-9 TGTGCCAGCAGCCCGGGACTAGCGACCGGGGAGCTGTTTTTT CASSPGLATGELFF
TRBJ1-1 many - TRBV7-2 TGTGCCAGCAGCACCCGACCGGATGGAACTGAAGCTTTCTTT CASSTRPDGTEAFF
TRBJ1-2 - TRBD1 TRBV5-6 TGTGCCGGCAGCTTAATTCAGGGGGCTGGGGGTGGCTACACCTTC CAGSLIQGAGGGYTF
TRBJ2-7 many - TRBV4-1 TGCGCCAGCAGCCAAGTCCAGGGTCCGTACGAGCAGTACTTC CASSQVQGPYEQYF
TRBJ2-7 few TRBD2 TRBV4-2 TGTGCCAGCAGCCAGCTAGCGGGAGGTATGTACGAGCAGTACTTC CASSQLAGGMYEQYF
TRBJ2-7 many TRBD1 TRBV28 TGTGCCAGCAGTGTAACGCCGGGACAGGGGGCCTACGAGCAGTACTTC CASSVTPGQGAYEQYF
TRBJ2-7 many - TRBV5-8 TGTGCCAGCAGTGGCAGGACAACCTACGAGCAGTACTTC CASSGRTTYEQYF
TRBJ2-1 many TRBD2 TRBV6-2/TRBV6-3 TGTGCCAGCAGTCGAGGGACTAGCGGGAGCAATGAGCAGTTCTTC CASSRGTSGSNEQFF
TRBJ1-5 few - TRBV5-5 TGTGCCAGCAGCACCGACAGCATTGGACAGCCCCAGCATTTT CASSTDSIGQPQHF
TRBJ2-3 few - TRBV3-1 TGTGCCAGCAGCCAAGACAAGAGAGGGCGCACAGATACGCAGTATTTT CASSQDKRGRTDTQYF
TRBJ2-3 - TRBD1 TRBV20-1 TGCAGTGCTAGAGATGTGGGGAACAGGGGGACAGATAAGCAGTATTTT CSARDVGNRGTDKQYF
TRBJ1-4 many TRBD1 TRBV6-1 TGTGCCTCACACCGGAGACAGGGGAATGAAAAACTGTTTTTT CASHRRQGNEKLFF
TRBJ2-1 once TRBD2 TRBV5-1 TGCGCCAGCAGGGGGACTACTACCAATGAGCAGTCCTTC CASRGTTTNEQSF
TRBJ2-1 many TRBD2 TRBV6-1 TGTGCCAGCACCCGGGGGAAACTAGCGGGCTACAATGAGCAGTTCTTC CASTRGKLAGYNEQFF
TRBJ2-1 - TRBD2 TRBV20-1 TGCAGTGCTAGGCCTAGCGGGAGTGGTGAGCAGTTCTTC CSARPSGSGEQFF
TRBJ1-2 - - TRBV27 TGTGCAGCAGCGAGACGGGGGGGGGGTTATGGTTACACCTTC CAAARRGGGYGYTF
TRBJ2-7 many - TRBV7-2 TGTGCCAGCAGCTTTTCGTCAGGGACCTACGAGCAGTACTTC CASSFSSGTYEQYF
TRBJ2-2 - TRBD1 TRBV4-1 TGCGCCAGCAGCCTTCGGACAGGGGGGAACACCGGGGAGCTGTTTTTT CASSLRTGGNTGELFF
TRBJ1-5 many - TRBV10-3 TGTGCCATCGGTCTGACCGTGGACAATCAGCCCCAGCATTTT CAIGLTVDNQPQHF
TRBJ1-3 many - TRBV6-1 TGTGCCAGCAGTTCAGAGGGGTTTTCTGGAAACACCATATATTTT CASSSEGFSGNTIYF
TRBJ2-3 - TRBD2 TRBV27 TGTGCCAGCAGACCGGGACTAGAGCATACGCAGTATTTT CASRPGLEHTQYF